The TCR beta chain described here comes from a study of naive and memory T cell subsets. This clonotype was observed many times. Ligated cDNA underwent four rounds of PCR with nested alpha and beta constant region primers and SP2. TCRdb ran MiXCR on the UMI-ligation and nested PCR reads and lists one entry per CDR3 protein. The table lists around 33,000 distinct CDR3 sequences, 6.5% to 8% of them singletons. Treatment specified: skin biopsy from PPD injection site in Mantoux-positive individual. TCR cDNA received a 3' ligated oligonucleotide that carried a UMI. Individuals with a positive Mantoux test gave biopsies from PPD-injected skin. The specimen comprised skin, sampled from a tuberculin skin test site. This sequence was found in an adult in good health.

The CDR3 region has the DNA TGTGCCAGCAGCTTGGAAGGGAGCTCTGGAAACACCATATATTTT. It specifies CASSLEGSSGNTIYF. The gene calls are TRBV5-4 and TRBJ1-3; D remains unclear. This CDR3 is built from 15 residues. V was pared by 0 bases and J by 0 bases, with 7 bases between. The germline CDR1 and CDR2 sequences are SGHNT and YYREEE (reference sequence).